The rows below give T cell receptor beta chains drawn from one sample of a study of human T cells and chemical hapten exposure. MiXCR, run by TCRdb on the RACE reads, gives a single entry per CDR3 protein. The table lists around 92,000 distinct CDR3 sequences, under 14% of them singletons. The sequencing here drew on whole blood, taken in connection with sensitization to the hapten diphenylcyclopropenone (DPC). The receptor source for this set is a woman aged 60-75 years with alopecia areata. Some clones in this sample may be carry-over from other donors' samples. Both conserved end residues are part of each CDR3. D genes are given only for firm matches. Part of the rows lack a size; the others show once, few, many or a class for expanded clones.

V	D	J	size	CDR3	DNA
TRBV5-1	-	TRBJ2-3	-	CASSLGGTSSTDTQYF	TGCGCCAGCAGCTTGGGCGGTACATCTAGCACAGATACGCAGTATTTT
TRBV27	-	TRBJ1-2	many	CASRVALPGRYGYTF	TGTGCCAGCAGGGTGGCTCTGCCCGGTCGCTATGGCTACACCTTC
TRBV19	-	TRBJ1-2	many	CASSMLGRFVLDYGYTF	TGTGCCAGTAGTATGTTAGGGCGGTTTGTTCTGGACTATGGCTACACCTTC
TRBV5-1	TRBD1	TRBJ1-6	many	CASTLQGTNNSPLHF	TGCGCCAGCACCTTACAGGGGACCAATAATTCACCCCTCCACTTT
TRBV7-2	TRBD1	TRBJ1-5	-	CASRRQGDQPQHF	TGTGCCAGCAGGAGACAGGGGGATCAGCCCCAGCATTTT
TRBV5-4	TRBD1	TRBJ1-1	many	CASSGGQENTEAFF	TGTGCCAGCAGCGGCGGACAGGAGAACACTGAAGCTTTCTTT
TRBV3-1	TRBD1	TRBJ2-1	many	CASSQTGQGANEQFF	TGTGCCAGCAGCCAAACTGGACAGGGCGCCAATGAGCAGTTCTTC
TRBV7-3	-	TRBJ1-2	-	CASSLKTGYNYGYTF	TGTGCCAGCAGCTTAAAGACAGGCTATAACTATGGCTACACCTTC
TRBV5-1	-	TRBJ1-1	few	CASNLQGDTEAFF	TGCGCCAGCAACCTACAGGGCGACACTGAAGCTTTCTTT
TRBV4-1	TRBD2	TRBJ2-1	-	CASSHGGTSREQFF	TGCGCCAGCAGCCACGGCGGGACTAGCCGGGAGCAGTTCTTC
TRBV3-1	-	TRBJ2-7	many	CASSQGTQYF	TGTGCCAGCAGCCAAGGGACGCAGTACTTC
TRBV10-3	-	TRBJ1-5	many	CAISPQGGNQPQHF	TGTGCCATCAGTCCACAGGGTGGGAATCAGCCCCAGCATTTT
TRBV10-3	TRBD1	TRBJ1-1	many	CAISDGTDTEAFF	TGTGCCATCAGTGACGGGACAGACACTGAAGCTTTCTTT
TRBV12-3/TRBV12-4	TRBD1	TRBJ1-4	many	CASSPGTANEKLFF	TGTGCCAGCAGCCCCGGGACAGCGAATGAAAAACTGTTTTTT
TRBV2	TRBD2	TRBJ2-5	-	CASSESGSGGVETQYF	TGTGCCAGCAGTGAATCGGGTAGCGGGGGGGTGGAGACCCAGTACTTC
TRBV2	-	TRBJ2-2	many	CASSGEYTGELFF	TGTGCCAGCAGCGGGGAATACACCGGGGAGCTGTTTTTT
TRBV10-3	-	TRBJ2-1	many	CAISAGGTPLSSSYNEQFF	TGTGCCATCAGTGCCGGGGGTACTCCCCTCTCCAGCTCCTACAATGAGCAGTTCTTC
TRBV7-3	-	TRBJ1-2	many	CASSLRGGANYGYTF	TGTGCCAGCAGCTTACGCGGCGGAGCTAACTATGGCTACACCTTC
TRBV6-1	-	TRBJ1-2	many	CASTPAAYGYTF	TGTGCCAGCACCCCCGCCGCCTATGGCTACACCTTC
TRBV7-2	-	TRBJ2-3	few	CASSLVSVGVGTDTQYF	TGTGCCAGCAGCTTAGTCTCCGTGGGGGTTGGCACAGATACGCAGTATTTT
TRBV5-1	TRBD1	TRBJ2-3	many	CASSILGGAGTDTQYF	TGCGCCAGCAGCATACTAGGGGGCGCGGGCACAGATACGCAGTATTTT
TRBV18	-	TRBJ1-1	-	CASSPLTGTTEAFF	TGTGCCAGCTCACCATTAACAGGGACCACTGAAGCTTTCTTT
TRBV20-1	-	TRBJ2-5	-	CSYRGAETQYF	TGCAGCTACCGGGGTGCAGAGACCCAGTACTTC
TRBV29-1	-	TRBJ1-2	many	CSVGGLLYGYTF	TGCAGCGTTGGCGGGCTTCTCTATGGCTACACCTTC
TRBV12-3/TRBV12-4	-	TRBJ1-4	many	CASSLMQGIEKLFF	TGTGCCAGCAGTTTAATGCAGGGGATTGAAAAACTGTTTTTT
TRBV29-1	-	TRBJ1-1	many	CSVGEGTGGTFF	-
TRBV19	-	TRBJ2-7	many	CASSIDLNTPTHF	TGTGCCAGTAGTATAGATCTAAACACTCCTACGCACTTC
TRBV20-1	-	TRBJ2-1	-	CSARAGGPSNEQFF	TGCAGTGCTAGAGCGGGGGGCCCCTCCAATGAGCAGTTCTTC
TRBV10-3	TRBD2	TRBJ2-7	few	CAIRKTGTSLDEQYF	TGTGCCATCAGAAAAACCGGGACTAGCCTTGACGAGCAGTACTTC
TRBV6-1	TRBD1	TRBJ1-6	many	CASSATGLLSPLHF	TGTGCCAGCAGCGCGACAGGGCTATTGTCACCCCTCCACTTT
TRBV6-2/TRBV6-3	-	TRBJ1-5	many	CASRVRGNQPQHF	TGTGCCAGCAGGGTAAGGGGGAATCAGCCCCAGCATTTT
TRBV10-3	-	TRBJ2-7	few	CAISELAQSSYEQYF	TGTGCCATCAGTGAGTTAGCACAGAGCTCCTACGAGCAGTACTTC
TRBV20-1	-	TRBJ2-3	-	CSAARVEVGPSTDTQYF	TGCAGTGCAGCTCGAGTTGAGGTGGGGCCAAGCACAGATACGCAGTATTTT
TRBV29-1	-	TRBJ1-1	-	CSVFSAEAFF	TGCAGCGTTTTTTCGGCTGAAGCTTTCTTT
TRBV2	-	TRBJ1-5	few	CASSEDRTANQPQHF	TGTGCCAGCAGTGAAGACAGGACGGCAAATCAGCCCCAGCATTTT
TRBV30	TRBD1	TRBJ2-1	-	CAWSTGGHEQFF	TGTGCCTGGAGCACAGGGGGGCATGAGCAGTTCTTC
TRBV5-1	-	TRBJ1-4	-	CASSPDRNEKLFF	TGCGCCAGCAGCCCAGACAGGAATGAAAAACTGTTTTTT
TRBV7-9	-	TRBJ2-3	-	CASSSQRRITDTQYF	TGTGCCAGCAGCTCCCAGCGAAGGATCACAGATACGCAGTATTTT
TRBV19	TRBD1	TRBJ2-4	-	CASSSRQGKNIQYF	TGTGCCAGTAGTAGCAGACAGGGAAAAAACATTCAGTACTTC
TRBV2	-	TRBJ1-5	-	CASSSSGGTNSNQPQHF	TGTGCCAGCAGTAGCTCCGGGGGGACAAATAGCAATCAGCCCCAGCATTTT
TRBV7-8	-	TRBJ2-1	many	CASSPGGGIYNEQFF	TGTGCCAGCAGCCCTGGTGGGGGGATCTACAATGAGCAGTTCTTC
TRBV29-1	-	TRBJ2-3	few	CSVLGRGYTDTQYF	TGCAGCGTTCTCGGGCGGGGCTACACAGATACGCAGTATTTT
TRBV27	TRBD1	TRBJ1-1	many	CASSFAGGITEAFF	TGTGCCAGCAGTTTCGCAGGGGGCATCACTGAAGCTTTCTTT
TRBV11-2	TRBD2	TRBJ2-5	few	CASSLAGGPSGETQYF	TGTGCCAGCAGCTTGGCGGGGGGGCCTTCCGGAGAGACCCAGTACTTC
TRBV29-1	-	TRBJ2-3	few	CSVNGISSTDTQYF	TGCAGCGTGAACGGGATCTCTAGCACAGATACGCAGTATTTT
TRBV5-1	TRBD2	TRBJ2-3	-	CASSLEGLADTQYF	TGCGCCAGCAGCTTGGAGGGACTAGCAGATACGCAGTATTTT
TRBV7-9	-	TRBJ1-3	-	CASSRRASVENTIYF	TGTGCCAGCAGTCGCAGGGCATCGGTCGAAAACACCATATATTTT
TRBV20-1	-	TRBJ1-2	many	CSDNDYGYTF	TGCAGCGATAATGACTATGGCTACACCTTC
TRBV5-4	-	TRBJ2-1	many	CASSSDVSKEQFF	TGTGCCAGCAGCTCCGACGTCTCTAAGGAGCAGTTCTTC
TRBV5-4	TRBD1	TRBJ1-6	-	CASSLDRGNSPLHF	TGTGCCAGCAGCTTGGACAGGGGGAATTCACCCCTCCACTTT
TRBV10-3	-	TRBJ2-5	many	CAISGPGEETQYF	TGTGCCATCAGTGGTCCAGGGGAAGAGACCCAGTACTTC
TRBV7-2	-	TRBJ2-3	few	CASSLDLATDTQYF	TGTGCCAGCAGCTTAGACCTAGCCACAGATACGCAGTATTTT
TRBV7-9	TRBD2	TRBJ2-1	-	CASSPTSGGPKGEQFF	TGTGCCAGCAGCCCAACTAGCGGGGGGCCCAAGGGTGAGCAGTTCTTC
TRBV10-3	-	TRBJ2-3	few	CATAYSRTDTQYF	TGTGCCACCGCGTATTCCCGTACAGATACGCAGTATTTT
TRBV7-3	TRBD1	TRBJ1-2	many	CASSWDRASGYTF	TGTGCCAGCAGCTGGGACAGGGCCAGTGGCTACACCTTC